These T cell receptor beta chains were read from a single sample in a study of CD8+ T cells in alopecia areata. This table comes from immunoSEQ multiplex PCR, and its TCRdb copy is limited to in-frame clones, with some not included. The sample contains some 150,000 clones, around half of which appear only once. Sequenced material: CD8+ T cells sorted from blood, taken at week 0. These receptors came from a human donor with alopecia areata. Both conserved end residues are part of each CDR3. A D gene is named only where the DNA matches it firmly. Clone size, where shown, is once, few, many, or a class for clones that have expanded.

>TRBJ1-2|few|TRBV29-1|TRBD1
TGCAGCGTAAGCTTCAGGGGGCAAAACTATGGCTACACCTTC
CSVSFRGQNYGYTF
>TRBJ2-2|once|TRBV30|-
TGTGCCTGGGATCAGGGAAGCACCGGGGAGCTGTTTTTT
CAWDQGSTGELFF
>TRBJ1-6|-|TRBV5-6|-
TGTGCCAGCAGCTTGTCGGGGAATTCACCCCTCCACTTT
CASSLSGNSPLHF
>TRBJ2-2|-|TRBV7-2|-
TGTGCCAGCAGCTTAGTATCCGGGGAGCTGTTTTTT
CASSLVSGELFF
>TRBJ2-7|-|TRBV13|-
TGTGCCAGCAGCTTTGGACAGAGCTCCTACGAGCAGTACTTC
CASSFGQSSYEQYF
>TRBJ2-7|-|TRBV6-1|-
TGTGGCGTATCTTCGGCGGAGCAGTACTTC
CGVSSAEQYF
>TRBJ2-2|-|TRBV7-6|TRBD2
TGTGCCAGCAGCCCCAACGGGGGGGCCTTCCCCGGGGAGCTGTTTTTT
CASSPNGGAFPGELFF
>TRBJ2-1|-|TRBV6-5|TRBD1
TGTGCCAGCCAACCTACACAGGGGGCTTTGGAGCAGTTCTTC
CASQPTQGALEQFF
>TRBJ1-1|-|TRBV29-1|-
TGCAGCGTTGTATTTTCCCTTGAAGCTTTCTTT
CSVVFSLEAFF
>TRBJ1-4|-|TRBV29-1|TRBD1
TGCAGCGCTGAGACAGGGTGGGATGAAAAACTGTTTTTT
CSAETGWDEKLFF
>TRBJ1-1|few|TRBV30|-
TGTGCCTGGAGTGTAATTTCAGCCAACACTGAAGCTTTCTTT
CAWSVISANTEAFF
>TRBJ2-3|-|TRBV13|-
TGTGCCAGCAGCCACCGGGACGTTGGGTTTCGGAATACGCAGTATTTT
CASSHRDVGFRNTQYF
>TRBJ2-1|-|TRBV27|-
TGTGCCAGCACCCTGGGTAGCGGTGGAACCCAGCAGTTCTTC
CASTLGSGGTQQFF
>TRBJ2-3|few|TRBV15|TRBD2
TGTGCCACCAGCAGAGATAGCGGGGGGGCAGATACGCAGTATTTT
CATSRDSGGADTQYF
>TRBJ1-3|-|TRBV30|TRBD1
TGTGCCTGGAGTGACCCTGCCGGGGACAGATCTGCAGGCTCTGGAAACACCATATATTTT
CAWSDPAGDRSAGSGNTIYF
>TRBJ1-1|-|TRBV14|-
TGTGCCAGCAGCCAAGTCGGAAACACTGAAGCTTTCTTT
CASSQVGNTEAFF
>TRBJ2-3|-|TRBV30|-
TGTGCCTGTGCGCCGGGACTGGAGACAGATACGCAGTATTTT
CACAPGLETDTQYF
>TRBJ1-1|-|TRBV27|-
TGTGCCAGCAGTTATTCCGGGTTCGGGATGCTTGAAGCTTTCTTT
CASSYSGFGMLEAFF
>TRBJ2-1|few|TRBV29-1|TRBD1
TGCAGCTTCTTAGGTGGACAGGGGGCCCGGAGCTCCTACAATGAGCAGTTCTTC
CSFLGGQGARSSYNEQFF
>TRBJ2-3|-|TRBV9|-
TGTGCCAGCAGCGAGAAGCAAGACGGAGATACGCAGTATTTT
CASSEKQDGDTQYF
>TRBJ2-2|-|TRBV30|-
TGTGCCTGGAGTGTGGGTGCGAACACCGGGGAGCTGTTTTTT
CAWSVGANTGELFF
>TRBJ2-7|few|TRBV19|TRBD1
TGTGCCACCTCGGACAGGGCCACCTACGAGCAGTACTTC
CATSDRATYEQYF
>TRBJ2-3|-|TRBV7-2|TRBD2
TGTGCCAGCAGCTTAGGAGTGGCGGGGGAGACAGATACGCAGTATTTT
CASSLGVAGETDTQYF
>TRBJ2-2|-|TRBV30|-
TGTGCCTGGAGTGAGAGACGGGGGAACACCGGGGAGCTGTTTTTT
CAWSERRGNTGELFF
>TRBJ2-1|-|TRBV7-7|-
TGTGCCAGCAGCTCGACAGAATACAATGAGCAGTTCTTC
CASSSTEYNEQFF
>TRBJ1-3|-|TRBV29-1|-
TGCAGCGTTGAAGACGCCGGGGGAACTGGAAACACCATATATTTT
CSVEDAGGTGNTIYF
>TRBJ2-1|-|TRBV9|TRBD1
TGTGCCAGCAGCGTAGATTGGGACAGGGGCCACAATGAGCAGTTCTTC
CASSVDWDRGHNEQFF
>TRBJ1-5|-|TRBV27|TRBD1
TGTGCCATCTCGGAGGGGGCAAATCAGCCCCAGCATTTT
CAISEGANQPQHF
>TRBJ1-6|-|TRBV4-3|-
TGCGCCAGCAGCCAAGATATCGCCGCAACAAATTCACCCCTCCACTTT
CASSQDIAATNSPLHF
>TRBJ1-2|-|TRBV29-1|-
TGCAGCGTTGAAGGACCCCTCGCCTATGGCTACACCTTC
CSVEGPLAYGYTF
>TRBJ2-1|-|TRBV27|TRBD2
TGTGCCAGCAGCCTAAAACCATTGGGGACTAGCCGCAATGAGCAGTTCTTC
CASSLKPLGTSRNEQFF
>TRBJ2-3|-|TRBV7-6|-
TGTGCCAGCAGCTTAGTAGGCACAGATACGCAGTATTTT
CASSLVGTDTQYF
>TRBJ1-1|few|TRBV29-1|-
TGCAGCGTGGGGTCATCGGCTTTCTTT
CSVGSSAFF
>TRBJ2-7|-|TRBV29-1|-
TGCAGCGTTGTGGCCAGGGGCGAGCAGTACTTC
CSVVARGEQYF
>TRBJ2-7|-|TRBV4-1|-
TGCGCCAGCAGCTTGGTGGCAGCCCGGGGCGACGAGCAGTACTTC
CASSLVAARGDEQYF
>TRBJ2-7|-|TRBV29-1|TRBD1
TGCAGCGTTGAAGATGCGGGACAGGGGCCCTACGAGCAGTACTTC
CSVEDAGQGPYEQYF
>TRBJ2-1|-|TRBV9|-
TGTGCCAGCAGCGTAACGGGGGCAGTTGGGAATGAGCAGTTCTTC
CASSVTGAVGNEQFF
>TRBJ2-1|few|TRBV10-3|-
TGTGCCATCAGTGCGGAACTAGATAGGGAGCAGTTCTTC
CAISAELDREQFF
>TRBJ2-3|-|TRBV2|TRBD2
TGTGCCAGCAGCCTAGCGGGGGGGTACACAGATACGCAGTATTTT
CASSLAGGYTDTQYF
>TRBJ1-1|few|TRBV19|-
TGTGCCAGTAGTATTGAATCTTACACTGAAGCTTTCTTT
CASSIESYTEAFF
>TRBJ1-2|-|TRBV29-1|-
TGCAGCGCCTCTCCCGGGAGTCTTACTGATGGCTACACCTTC
CSASPGSLTDGYTF
>TRBJ1-2|-|TRBV9|-
TGTGCCAGCAGCCACACTGGCGGACAGCTGGATGGCTACACCTTC
CASSHTGGQLDGYTF
>TRBJ2-4|-|TRBV27|-
TGTGCCAGCATAAACCTGACGCATCAGTACTTC
CASINLTHQYF
>TRBJ2-7|few|TRBV4-1|-
TGCGCCAGCAGCCAATCTTGGGGAGCAGACTACGAGCAGTACTTC
CASSQSWGADYEQYF
>TRBJ2-7|few|TRBV6-5|-
TGTGCCAGCAGTTACTCTGTCGGGCAGACCTACTACGAGCAGTACTTC
CASSYSVGQTYYEQYF
>TRBJ1-1|few|TRBV29-1|-
TGCAGCGTTAGGGCTCCAGGGGATGAAGCTTTCTTT
CSVRAPGDEAFF
>TRBJ2-3|once|TRBV7-6|-
TGTGCCAGCAGCTTAGAGGACATTGGGACAGATACGCAGTATTTT
CASSLEDIGTDTQYF
>TRBJ2-5|-|TRBV30|TRBD2
TGTGCCTGGAGGGTTGCGGGGGAGAAGACCCAGTACTTC
CAWRVAGEKTQYF
>TRBJ2-7|-|TRBV11-2|-
TGTGCCAGCAGCTTACAGGGAAATGCGGCCTACGAGCAGTACTTC
CASSLQGNAAYEQYF
>TRBJ2-5|-|TRBV6-6|-
TGTGCCAGCAGTTACGGACAGCAAGAGACCCAGTACTTC
CASSYGQQETQYF
>TRBJ1-1|-|TRBV5-6|-
TGTGCCAGCAGCTTGGGAGGGATTCGGGAAGCTTTCTTT
CASSLGGIREAFF
>TRBJ1-2|-|TRBV6-4|-
TGTGCCAGCAGTGACCAGGGGAACTATGGCTACACCTTC
CASSDQGNYGYTF
>TRBJ2-3|few|TRBV29-1|TRBD2
TGCAGCGTCGAACTAGCGGGGCACACAGATACGCAGTATTTT
CSVELAGHTDTQYF
>TRBJ1-2|-|TRBV4-3|TRBD1
TGCGCCAGCAGCCACGACAGGGGGATGGCCTATGGCTACACCTTC
CASSHDRGMAYGYTF
>TRBJ1-2|few|TRBV29-1|-
TGCAGCGTCCTACCAGGGGAAGGTGGCTACACCTTC
CSVLPGEGGYTF
>TRBJ1-2|few|TRBV29-1|-
TGCAGCGTTGCCGGAGGGAGTAACTATGGCTACACCTTC
CSVAGGSNYGYTF